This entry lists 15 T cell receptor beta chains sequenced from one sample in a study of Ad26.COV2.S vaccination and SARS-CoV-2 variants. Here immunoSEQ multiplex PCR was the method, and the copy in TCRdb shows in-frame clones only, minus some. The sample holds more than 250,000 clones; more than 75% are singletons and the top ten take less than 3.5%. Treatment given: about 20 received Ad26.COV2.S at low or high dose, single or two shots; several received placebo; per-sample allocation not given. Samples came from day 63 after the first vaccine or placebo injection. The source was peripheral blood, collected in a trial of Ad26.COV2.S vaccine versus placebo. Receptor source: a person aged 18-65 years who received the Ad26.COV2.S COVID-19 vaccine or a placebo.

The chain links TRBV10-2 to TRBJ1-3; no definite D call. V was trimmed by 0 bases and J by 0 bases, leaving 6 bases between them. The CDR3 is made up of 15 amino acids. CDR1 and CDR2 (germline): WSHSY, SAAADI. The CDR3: CASSESGSSGNTIYF. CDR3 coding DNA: TGCGCCAGCAGTGAGTCGGGGAGCTCTGGAAACACCATATATTTT.

The CDR3 is CASSESGDWPSSYNEQFF. The CDR3 DNA is TGTGCCAGCAGTGAATCCGGCGACTGGCCGAGCTCCTACAATGAGCAGTTCTTC. V is TRBV6-1 and J is TRBJ2-1; D is ambiguous. Germline V gene data show CDR1 as MNHNS and CDR2 as SASEGT. V was shortened by 2 bases and J by 0 bases, with 17 bases between the two germline ends. This CDR3 is 18 amino acids long.

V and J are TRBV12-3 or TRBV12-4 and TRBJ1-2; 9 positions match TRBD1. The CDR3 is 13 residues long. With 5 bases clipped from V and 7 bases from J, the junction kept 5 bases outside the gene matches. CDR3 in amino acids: CASSLQGAGGYTF. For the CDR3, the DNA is TGTGCCAGCAGTCTACAGGGGGCGGGTGGCTACACCTTC.

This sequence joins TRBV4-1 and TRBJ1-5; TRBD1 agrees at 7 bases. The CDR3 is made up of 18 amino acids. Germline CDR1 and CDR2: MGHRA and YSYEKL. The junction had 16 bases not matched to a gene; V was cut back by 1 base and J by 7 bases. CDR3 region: CASSQGFVTGRLWQPQHF. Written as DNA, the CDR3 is TGCGCCAGCAGCCAAGGGTTTGTGACAGGGCGGCTTTGGCAGCCCCAGCATTTT.

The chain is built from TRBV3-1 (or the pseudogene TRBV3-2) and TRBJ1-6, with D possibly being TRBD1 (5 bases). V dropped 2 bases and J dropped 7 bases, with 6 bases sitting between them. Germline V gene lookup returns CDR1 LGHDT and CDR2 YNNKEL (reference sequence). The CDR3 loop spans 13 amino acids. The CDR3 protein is CASSQRGNSPLHF. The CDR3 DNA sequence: TGTGCCAGCAGCCAAAGGGGAAATTCACCCCTCCACTTT.

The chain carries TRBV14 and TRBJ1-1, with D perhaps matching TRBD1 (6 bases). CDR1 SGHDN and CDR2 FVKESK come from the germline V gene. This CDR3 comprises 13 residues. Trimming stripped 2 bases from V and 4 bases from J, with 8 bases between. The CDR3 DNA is TGTGCCAGCAGCCAAACGACAGGCACTGAAGCTTTCTTT. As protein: CASSQTTGTEAFF.

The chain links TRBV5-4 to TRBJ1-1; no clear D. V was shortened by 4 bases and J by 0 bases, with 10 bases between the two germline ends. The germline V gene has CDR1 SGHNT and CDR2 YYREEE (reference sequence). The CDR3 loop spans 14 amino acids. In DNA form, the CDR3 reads TGTGCCAGCAGCCCCGGCAATCTGAACACTGAAGCTTTCTTT. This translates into CASSPGNLNTEAFF.

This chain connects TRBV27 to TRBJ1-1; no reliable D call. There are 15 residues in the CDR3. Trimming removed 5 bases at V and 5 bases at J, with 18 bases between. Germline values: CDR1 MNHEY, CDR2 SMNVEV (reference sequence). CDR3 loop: CASSPRETLGTEAFF. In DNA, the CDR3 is TGTGCCAGCAGTCCCCGTGAAACCTTGGGGACTGAAGCTTTCTTT.

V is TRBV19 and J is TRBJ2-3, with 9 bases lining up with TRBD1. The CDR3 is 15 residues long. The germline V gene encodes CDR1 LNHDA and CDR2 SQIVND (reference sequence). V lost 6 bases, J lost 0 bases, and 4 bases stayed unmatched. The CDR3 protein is CASRTGGDSTDTQYF. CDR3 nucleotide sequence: TGTGCCAGTAGGACAGGGGGTGACAGCACAGATACGCAGTATTTT. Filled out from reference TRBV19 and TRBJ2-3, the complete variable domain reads DGGITQSPKYLFRKEGQNVTLSCEQNLNHDAMYWYRQDPGQGLRLIYYSQIVNDFQKGDIAEGYSVSREKKESFPLTVTSAQKNPTAFYLCASRTGGDSTDTQYFGPGTRLTVL.

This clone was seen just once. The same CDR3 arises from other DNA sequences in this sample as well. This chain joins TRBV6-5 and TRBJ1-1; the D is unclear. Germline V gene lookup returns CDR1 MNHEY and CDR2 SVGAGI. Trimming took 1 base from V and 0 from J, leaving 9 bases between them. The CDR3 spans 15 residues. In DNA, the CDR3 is TGTGCCAGCAGTTACTGGGGAGGCGTGAACACTGAAGCTTTCTTT. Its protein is CASSYWGGVNTEAFF.

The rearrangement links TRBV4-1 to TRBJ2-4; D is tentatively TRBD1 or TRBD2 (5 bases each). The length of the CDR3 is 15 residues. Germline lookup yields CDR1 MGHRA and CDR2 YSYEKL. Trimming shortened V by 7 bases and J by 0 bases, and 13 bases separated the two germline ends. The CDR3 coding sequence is TGCGCCAGCAAAGAGGTAGGGACAGCCAAAAACATTCAGTACTTC. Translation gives CASKEVGTAKNIQYF.

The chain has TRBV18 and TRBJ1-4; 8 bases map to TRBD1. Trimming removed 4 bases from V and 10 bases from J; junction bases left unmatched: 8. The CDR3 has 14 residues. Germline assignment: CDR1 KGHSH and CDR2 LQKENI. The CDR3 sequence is CASSQGQGDGKLFF. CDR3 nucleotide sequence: TGTGCCAGCTCACAAGGACAGGGAGACGGAAAACTGTTTTTT.

The CDR3, as DNA: TGTGCCAGCTCACCCCAACGGCGGGGCCGTGAGGAGACCCAGTACTTC. This sequence encodes CASSPQRRGREETQYF. The rearrangement joins TRBV18 to TRBJ2-5, with D maybe TRBD2 (6 bases). The germline V gene encodes CDR1 KGHSH and CDR2 LQKENI. This CDR3 spans 16 amino acids. V was cut by 3 bases and J by 5 bases, with 19 bases left in between.

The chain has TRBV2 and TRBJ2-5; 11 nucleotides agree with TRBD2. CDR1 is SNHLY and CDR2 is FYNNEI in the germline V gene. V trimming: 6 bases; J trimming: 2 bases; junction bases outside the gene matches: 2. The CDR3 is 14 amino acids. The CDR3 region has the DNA TGTGCCAGCAGGCGGACTAGCGGGCAAGAGACCCAGTACTTC. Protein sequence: CASRRTSGQETQYF.

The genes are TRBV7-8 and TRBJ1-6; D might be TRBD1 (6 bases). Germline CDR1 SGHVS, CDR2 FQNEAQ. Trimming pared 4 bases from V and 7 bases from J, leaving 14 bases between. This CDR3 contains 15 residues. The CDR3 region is CASSYDRIGNSPLHF. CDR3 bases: TGTGCCAGCAGCTACGACAGGATTGGCAATTCACCCCTCCACTTT.